The next 23 T cell receptor beta chains were all read from a single sample in a study of blood T cell repertoires in COVID-19. Some clones are missing from TCRdb's copy, which holds only in-frame ones; the method was immunoSEQ multiplex PCR. This sample carries about 64,000 clones, approximately 85% of them seen once, and the ten largest clones take approximately 12%. Sequencing was performed on peripheral blood. The receptors derive from a human donor in a cohort sampled during active COVID-19.

The J gene is TRBJ2-1, the V gene TRBV29-1, with D perhaps TRBD1 (7 bases). Trimming removed 3 bases from V and 9 bases from J, with 21 bases in between. CDR3 length equals 15 residues. CDR1 is SQVTM and CDR2 is ANQGSEA in the germline V gene. CDR3 DNA sequence: TGCAGCGTTGATTCCCAGGGGGGTCTATTAAGTGAGCAGTTCTTC. This translates into CSVDSQGGLLSEQFF.

The J gene is TRBJ1-5, the V gene TRBV6-6; D gene unclear. Trimming left V 6 bases short and J 9 bases short, with 12 bases between. The germline V gene encodes CDR1 MNHNY and CDR2 SVGAGI (reference sequence). The CDR3 extends over 12 amino acids. This CDR3 reads CASRTSSGPQHF. The CDR3 nucleotides read TGTGCCAGCAGAACCAGCTCAGGGCCCCAGCATTTT.

The chain recombines TRBV5-6 with TRBJ2-2; the D is unclear. CDR3 length equals 13 residues. V dropped 4 bases and J dropped 4 bases, with 8 bases sitting between them. CDR1 and CDR2 (germline): SGHDT, YYEEEE. The CDR3 sequence is CASSAGFTGELFF. In nucleotides, the CDR3 is TGTGCCAGCAGCGCAGGTTTCACCGGGGAGCTGTTTTTT.

This clone was seen a handful of times. The J gene is TRBJ2-1, the V gene TRBV7-5; TRBD1 reflects the table's D call only, with no check against the DNA. TRBV7-5 is flagged as a pseudogene. CDR3 length equals 18 residues. Here the CDR3 DNA reads TGTGTCAGAAGCTTACCGATGGGGGTGGGGACAAAGAACAATGAGCAGTTCTTC. Amino acid sequence: CVRSLPMGVGTKNNEQFF.

The chain employs TRBV11-3 and TRBJ2-5; TRBD2 agrees at 10 bases. Unmatched junction bases numbered 5, after V lost 5 bases and J lost 2 bases. The CDR3 runs 15 residues. CDR1 and CDR2 from the germline V gene are SGHNT and YENEEA. CDR3 bases: TGTGCCAGCAGCACCCGGACTAGCGGTCAAGAGACCCAGTACTTC. Translation gives CASSTRTSGQETQYF.

The rearrangement joins TRBV2 to TRBJ2-5; TRBD1 aligns across 7 bases. This CDR3 region has 14 residues. CDR1 and CDR2 from the germline V gene are SNHLY and FYNNEI. Losses at the gene ends were 7 bases for V and 5 bases for J; bases not matched to a gene: 10. CDR3 DNA: TGTGCCAGCAAACAATACAGGGGTATCGAGACCCAGTACTTC. Translating it yields CASKQYRGIETQYF.

The CDR3, as DNA: TGCGCCAGCAGCCAAGAAGGAGGGGGGGTCACTGAAGCTTTCTTT. This gives the protein CASSQEGGGVTEAFF. The rearrangement uses TRBV4-1 and TRBJ1-1, with D perhaps TRBD1 (6 bases). This CDR3 region has 15 residues. Trimming left V 0 bases short and J 4 bases short, with 12 bases between. CDR1 is MGHRA, CDR2 YSYEKL, per germline.

This clone was observed a few times. This chain joins TRBV19 and TRBJ1-1; possibly TRBD1 for D (5 bases). V was shortened by 5 bases and J by 6 bases, with 13 bases between the two germline ends. Germline lookup yields CDR1 LNHDA and CDR2 SQIVND (reference sequence). This CDR3 is built from 13 residues. The DNA of the CDR3 is TGTGCCAGTAGTCCGGGACTTTCCGCTGAAGCTTTCTTT. This encodes CASSPGLSAEAFF.

This sequence joins TRBV28 and TRBJ2-3; the D gene is possibly TRBD1 (6 bases). The CDR3 length is 15 residues. V was trimmed by 5 bases and J by 3 bases, leaving 15 bases between them. CDR1 is MDHEN, CDR2 SYDVKM, per germline. The CDR3 DNA follows: TGTGCCAGCAGTGCTCCCCGCCAGGGGACAGATACGCAGTATTTT. The encoded protein is CASSAPRQGTDTQYF.

The V and J genes are TRBV11-2 and TRBJ1-3; no clear D gene. V lost 5 bases and J 8 bases, leaving 10 bases between the germline ends. The length of the CDR3 is 12 residues. From germline, CDR1 is SGHAT and CDR2 FQNNGV. CDR3 nucleotides: TGTGCCAGCAGCCCGTTTGCGGACACCATATATTTT. Its translation: CASSPFADTIYF.

This chain links TRBV7-8 with TRBJ1-6; 9 bases match TRBD1. V lost 1 base and J lost 9; bases outside the gene matches: 10. Germline V CDR1 and CDR2: SGHVS, FQNEAQ. The CDR3 loop spans 17 amino acids. The CDR3 is CASSLVDSGTGTSPLHF. The CDR3 DNA sequence: TGTGCCAGCAGCTTAGTCGATTCCGGGACAGGGACTTCACCCCTCCACTTT.

The CDR3 region has the DNA TGTGCCAGCAGCTCCCCCCAACAGGTGAACACCGGGGAGCTGTTTTTT. Protein product: CASSSPQQVNTGELFF. The J gene is TRBJ2-2, the V gene TRBV7-2, with a possible D match to TRBD1 (5 bases). The CDR3 contains 16 residues. Trimming took 4 bases from V and 1 from J, leaving 13 bases between them. The germline CDR1 and CDR2 sequences are SGHTA and FQGNSA.

The chain recombines TRBV18 with TRBJ1-5; no firm D call. The germline gives CDR1 KGHSH, CDR2 LQKENI. CDR3 size: 15 residues. V was trimmed by 2 bases and J by 2 bases, leaving 10 bases between them. DNA for the CDR3: TGTGCCAGCTCACCAGAGACAAGTCGCAATCAGCCCCAGCATTTT. It yields the protein CASSPETSRNQPQHF.

The chain carries TRBV19 and TRBJ1-4, with 10 bases that match TRBD1. Germline V lookup: CDR1 LNHDA, CDR2 SQIVND (reference sequence). With V trimmed by 4 bases and J by 8 bases, 4 bases remained unmatched. This CDR3 comprises 14 residues. The CDR3 nucleotides are TGTGCCAGTAGTAGGGGACAGGGGAACGAAAAACTGTTTTTT. This gives the protein CASSRGQGNEKLFF. The full variable domain, rest sourced from reference TRBV19 and TRBJ1-4, is DGGITQSPKYLFRKEGQNVTLSCEQNLNHDAMYWYRQDPGQGLRLIYYSQIVNDFQKGDIAEGYSVSREKKESFPLTVTSAQKNPTAFYLCASSRGQGNEKLFFGSGTQLSVL.

The genes are TRBV7-2 and TRBJ2-3, with D maybe TRBD1 (6 bases). This CDR3 has 15 residues. Trimming took off 5 bases at V and 0 bases at J, with 12 bases between the two ends. Germline CDR1 is SGHTA and CDR2 is FQGNSA. CDR3 sequence: CASSKSRGSTDTQYF. Written as DNA, the CDR3 is TGTGCCAGCAGCAAATCCAGGGGAAGCACAGATACGCAGTATTTT.

The sample holds a few counts of this clone. The V call is TRBV6-5, the J call TRBJ1-3; D call uncertain. This CDR3 region has 13 residues. CDR1 is MNHEY, CDR2 SVGAGI, per germline. The germline V and J ends were trimmed by 8 bases and 0 bases, with 8 bases remaining between them. The CDR3 nucleotides read TGTGCCAGCGAACTGTACTCTGGAAACACCATATATTTT. It is translated as CASELYSGNTIYF.

J is TRBJ1-1 and V is TRBV7-9; no clear D. V dropped 1 base and J dropped 7 bases, with 7 bases sitting between them. This CDR3 is built from 12 residues. Germline V gives CDR1 SEHNR, CDR2 FQNEAQ (reference sequence). The CDR3 reads CASSLGGGEAFF. CDR3 sequence (DNA): TGTGCCAGCAGCTTAGGGGGAGGTGAAGCTTTCTTT. Full variable domain (outside the CDR3, taken from reference TRBV7-9 and TRBJ1-1): DTGVSQNPRHKITKRGQNVTFRCDPISEHNRLYWYRQTLGQGPEFLTYFQNEAQLEKSRLLSDRFSAERPKGSFSTLEIQRTEQGDSAMYLCASSLGGGEAFFGQGTRLTVV.

This clone showed up just a few times. The chain couples TRBV11-1 to TRBJ2-2, with 9 bases lining up with TRBD1. Germline V gives CDR1 SGHAT, CDR2 FQDESV (reference sequence). The CDR3 sequence is 16 residues long. The V and J ends lost 5 bases and 8 bases, in that order; junction bases with no gene match: 12. Written as DNA, the CDR3 is TGTGCCAGCAGCCCCCGGACAGGGGTGGTGAGAGGGGAGCTGTTTTTT. Protein sequence: CASSPRTGVVRGELFF.

Only a few counts were recorded for this clone. The CDR3 DNA sequence: TGTGCCACCAGTGATAGGACAGTTAGCGAGACCCAGTACTTC. It encodes CATSDRTVSETQYF. The chain carries TRBV24-1 and TRBJ2-5, with D maybe TRBD1 (6 bases). The CDR3 sequence is 14 residues long. The germline V and J ends were trimmed by 3 bases and 5 bases, with 12 bases remaining between them. The germline gives CDR1 KGHDR, CDR2 SFDVKD.

This clone came up a few times. The V and J genes are TRBV25-1 and TRBJ1-2; 9 bases agree with TRBD1. Germline lookup yields CDR1 MGHDK and CDR2 SYGVNS. V lost 8 bases, J lost 8 bases, and 6 bases stayed unmatched. This CDR3 contains 12 residues. The DNA of the CDR3 is TGTGCCAGCCACACAGGGGGCAAGGGCTACACCTTC. Its protein product is CASHTGGKGYTF.

The V gene is TRBV6-5, the J gene TRBJ2-2, with TRBD1 as a possible D gene (6 bases). This CDR3 has 13 amino acids. The V end lost 6 bases, the J end lost 5 bases, and 10 bases lay between the germline ends. From germline, CDR1 is MNHEY and CDR2 SVGAGI. The DNA for the CDR3 is TGTGCCAGCAGACAGGGTCGAACCGGGGAGCTGTTTTTT. Amino acid sequence: CASRQGRTGELFF.

This clone was seen just once. The chain combines TRBV5-4 with TRBJ1-3, with D possibly matching TRBD1 (5 bases). V was pared by 0 bases and J by 6 bases, with 10 bases between. CDR3 length: 14 amino acids. Germline V lookup: CDR1 SGHNT, CDR2 YYREEE (reference sequence). This CDR3 reads CASSLGQTQNTIYF. The CDR3 nucleotides are TGTGCCAGCAGCTTGGGACAGACTCAAAACACCATATATTTT.

The genes are TRBV30 and TRBJ1-2, with D possibly being TRBD1 (5 bases). Trimming took 0 bases from V and 7 from J, leaving 12 bases between them. The CDR3 contains 13 residues. Germline V gene lookup returns CDR1 GTSNPN and CDR2 SVGIG (reference sequence). The CDR3 reads CAWSVQGVGGYTF. DNA of the CDR3: TGTGCCTGGAGTGTACAAGGGGTAGGTGGCTACACCTTC.